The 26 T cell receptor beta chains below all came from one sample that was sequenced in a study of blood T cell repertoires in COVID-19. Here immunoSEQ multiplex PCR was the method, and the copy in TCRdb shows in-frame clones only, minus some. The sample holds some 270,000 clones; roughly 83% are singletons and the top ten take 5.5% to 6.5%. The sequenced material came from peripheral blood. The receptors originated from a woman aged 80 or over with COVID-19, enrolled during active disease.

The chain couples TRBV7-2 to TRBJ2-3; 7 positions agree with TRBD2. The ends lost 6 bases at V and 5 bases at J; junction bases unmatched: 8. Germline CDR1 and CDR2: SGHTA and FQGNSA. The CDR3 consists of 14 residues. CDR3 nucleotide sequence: TGTGCCAGCAGGCGCCGGGGGAGGGGAGATACGCAGTATTTT. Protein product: CASRRRGRGDTQYF.

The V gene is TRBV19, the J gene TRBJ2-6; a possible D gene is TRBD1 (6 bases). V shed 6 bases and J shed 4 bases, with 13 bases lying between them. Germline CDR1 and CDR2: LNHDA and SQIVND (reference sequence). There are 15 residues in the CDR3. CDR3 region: CASRRQAYGANVLTF. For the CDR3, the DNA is TGTGCCAGTAGGCGACAGGCCTACGGGGCCAACGTCCTGACTTTC.

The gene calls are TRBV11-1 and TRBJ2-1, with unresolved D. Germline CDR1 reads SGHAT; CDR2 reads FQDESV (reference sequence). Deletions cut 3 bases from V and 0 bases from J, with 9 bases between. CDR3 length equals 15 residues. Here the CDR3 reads CASSFERSSYNEQFF. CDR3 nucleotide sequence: TGTGCCAGCAGCTTTGAAAGGAGCTCCTACAATGAGCAGTTCTTC.

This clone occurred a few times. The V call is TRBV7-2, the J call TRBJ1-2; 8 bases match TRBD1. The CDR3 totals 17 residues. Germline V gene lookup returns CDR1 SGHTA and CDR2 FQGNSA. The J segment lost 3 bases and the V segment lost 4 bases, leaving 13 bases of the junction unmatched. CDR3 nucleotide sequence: TGTGCCAGCAGCTCAAGGGGGGCGACAGGGGCTGACTATGGCTACACCTTC. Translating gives CASSSRGATGADYGYTF.

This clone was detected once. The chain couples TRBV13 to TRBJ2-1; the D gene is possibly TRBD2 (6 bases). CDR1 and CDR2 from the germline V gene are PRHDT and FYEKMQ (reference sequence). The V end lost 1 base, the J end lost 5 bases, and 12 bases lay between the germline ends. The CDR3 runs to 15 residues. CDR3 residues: CASSLEGTVDNEQFF. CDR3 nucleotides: TGTGCCAGCAGCTTAGAGGGGACTGTCGACAATGAGCAGTTCTTC.

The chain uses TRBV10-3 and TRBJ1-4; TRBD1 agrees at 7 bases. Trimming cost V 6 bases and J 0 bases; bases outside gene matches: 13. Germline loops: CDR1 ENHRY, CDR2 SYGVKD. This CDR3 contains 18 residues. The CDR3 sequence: CAIRSDRPTSATNEKLFF. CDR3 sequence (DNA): TGTGCCATCAGGTCGGACAGGCCCACTTCTGCAACTAATGAAAAACTGTTTTTT.

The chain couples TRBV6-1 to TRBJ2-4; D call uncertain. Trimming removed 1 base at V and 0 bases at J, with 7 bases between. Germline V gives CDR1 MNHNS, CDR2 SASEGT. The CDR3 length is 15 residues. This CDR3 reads CASSEVSLAKNIQYF. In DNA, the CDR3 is TGTGCCAGCAGTGAAGTGTCACTAGCCAAAAACATTCAGTACTTC.

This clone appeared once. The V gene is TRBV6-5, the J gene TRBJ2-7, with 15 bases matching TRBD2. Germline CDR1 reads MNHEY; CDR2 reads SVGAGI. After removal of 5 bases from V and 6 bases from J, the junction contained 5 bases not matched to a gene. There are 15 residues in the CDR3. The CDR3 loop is CASSRTSGGATEQYV. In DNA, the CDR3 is TGTGCCAGCAGTCGGACTAGCGGGGGGGCAACCGAGCAGTACGTC.

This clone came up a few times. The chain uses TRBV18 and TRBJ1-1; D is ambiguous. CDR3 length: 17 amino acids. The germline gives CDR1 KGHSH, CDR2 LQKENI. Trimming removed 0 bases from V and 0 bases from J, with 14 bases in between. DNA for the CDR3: TGTGCCAGCTCACCACCGGCGGAGAGGAGGTTGAACACTGAAGCTTTCTTT. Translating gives CASSPPAERRLNTEAFF.

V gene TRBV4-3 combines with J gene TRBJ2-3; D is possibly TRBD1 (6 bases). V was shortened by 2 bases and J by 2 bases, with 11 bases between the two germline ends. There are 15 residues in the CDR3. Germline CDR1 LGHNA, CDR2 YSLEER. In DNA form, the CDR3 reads TGCGCCAGCAGCCAATCACAGGGTGACACAGATACGCAGTATTTT. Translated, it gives CASSQSQGDTDTQYF.

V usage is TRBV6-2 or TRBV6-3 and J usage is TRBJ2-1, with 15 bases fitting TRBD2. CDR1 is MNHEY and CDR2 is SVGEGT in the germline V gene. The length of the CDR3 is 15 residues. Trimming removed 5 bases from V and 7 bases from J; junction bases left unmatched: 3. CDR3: CASSTGTSGGNEQFF. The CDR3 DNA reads TGTGCCAGCAGTACCGGGACTAGCGGGGGGAATGAGCAGTTCTTC.

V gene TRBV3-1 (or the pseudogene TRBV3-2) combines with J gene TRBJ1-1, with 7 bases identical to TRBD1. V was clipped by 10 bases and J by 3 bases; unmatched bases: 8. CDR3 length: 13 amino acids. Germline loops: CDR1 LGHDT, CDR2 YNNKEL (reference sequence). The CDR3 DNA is TGTGCCACTACACAGGGGCTCGACACTGAAGCTTTCTTT. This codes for CATTQGLDTEAFF.

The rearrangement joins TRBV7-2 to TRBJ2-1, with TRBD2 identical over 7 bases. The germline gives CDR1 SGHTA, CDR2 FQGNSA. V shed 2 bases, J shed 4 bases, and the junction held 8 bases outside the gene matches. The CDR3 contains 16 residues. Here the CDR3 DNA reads TGTGCCAGCAGCTTACCGAGGGTCGGGGGGTACAATGAGCAGTTCTTC. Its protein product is CASSLPRVGGYNEQFF.

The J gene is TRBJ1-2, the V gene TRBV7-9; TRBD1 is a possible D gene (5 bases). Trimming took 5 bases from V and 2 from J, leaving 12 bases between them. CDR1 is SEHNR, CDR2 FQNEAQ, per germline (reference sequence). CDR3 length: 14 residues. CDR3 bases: TGTGCCAGCAGCCACCAGGAGGGGAACTATGGCTACACCTTC. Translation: CASSHQEGNYGYTF.

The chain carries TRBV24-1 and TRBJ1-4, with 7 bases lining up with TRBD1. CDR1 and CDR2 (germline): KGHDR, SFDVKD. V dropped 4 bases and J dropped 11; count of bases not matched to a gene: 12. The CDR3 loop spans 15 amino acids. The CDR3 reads CATSDSGTAPYKLFF. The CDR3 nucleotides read TGTGCCACCAGTGACTCCGGGACAGCCCCGTATAAACTGTTTTTT.

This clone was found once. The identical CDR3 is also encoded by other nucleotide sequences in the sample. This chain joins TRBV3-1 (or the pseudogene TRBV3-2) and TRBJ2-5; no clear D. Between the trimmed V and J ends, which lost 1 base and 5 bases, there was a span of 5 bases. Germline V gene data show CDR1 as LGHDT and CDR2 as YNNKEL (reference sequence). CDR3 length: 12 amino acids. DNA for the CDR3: TGTGCCAGCAGCCAAGTCCAGGAGACCCAGTACTTC. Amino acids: CASSQVQETQYF.

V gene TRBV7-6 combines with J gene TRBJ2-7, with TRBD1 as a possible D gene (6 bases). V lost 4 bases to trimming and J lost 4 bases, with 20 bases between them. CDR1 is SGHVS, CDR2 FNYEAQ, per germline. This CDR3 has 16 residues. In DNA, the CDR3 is TGTGCCAGCAGCTCCGGACAGTTGACCGCAGGATACGAGCAGTACTTC. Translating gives CASSSGQLTAGYEQYF. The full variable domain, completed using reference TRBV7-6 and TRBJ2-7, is GAGVSQSPRYKVTKRGQDVALRCDPISGHVSLYWYRQALGQGPEFLTYFNYEAQQDKSGLPNDRFSAERPEGSISTLTIQRTEQRDSAMYRCASSSGQLTAGYEQYFGPGTRLTVT.

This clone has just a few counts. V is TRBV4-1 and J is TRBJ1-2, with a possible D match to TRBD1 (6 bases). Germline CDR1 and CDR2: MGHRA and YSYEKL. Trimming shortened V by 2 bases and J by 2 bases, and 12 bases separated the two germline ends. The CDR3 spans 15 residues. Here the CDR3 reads CASSQTDTGNYGYTF. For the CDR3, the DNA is TGCGCCAGCAGCCAAACTGATACAGGGAACTATGGCTACACCTTC.

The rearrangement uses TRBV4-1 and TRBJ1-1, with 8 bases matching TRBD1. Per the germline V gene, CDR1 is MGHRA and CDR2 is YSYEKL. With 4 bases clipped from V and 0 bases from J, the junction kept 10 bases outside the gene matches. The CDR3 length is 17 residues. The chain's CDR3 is CASSPFGQGSLNTEAFF. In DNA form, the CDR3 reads TGCGCCAGCAGCCCCTTCGGACAGGGATCCCTGAACACTGAAGCTTTCTTT.

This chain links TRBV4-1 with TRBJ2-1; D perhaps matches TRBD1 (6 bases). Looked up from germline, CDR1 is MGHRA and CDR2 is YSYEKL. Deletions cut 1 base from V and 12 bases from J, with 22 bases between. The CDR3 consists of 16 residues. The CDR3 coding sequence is TGCGCCAGCAGCCAAGCTGGTCGGACAGCCGGGTTGGGGCAGTTCTTC. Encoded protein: CASSQAGRTAGLGQFF.

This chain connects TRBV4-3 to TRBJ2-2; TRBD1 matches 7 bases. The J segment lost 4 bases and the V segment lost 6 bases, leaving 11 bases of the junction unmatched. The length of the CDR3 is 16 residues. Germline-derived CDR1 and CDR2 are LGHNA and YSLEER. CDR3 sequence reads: CASRHTTGAPTGELFF. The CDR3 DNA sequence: TGCGCCAGCAGACATACTACAGGGGCCCCCACCGGGGAGCTGTTTTTT.

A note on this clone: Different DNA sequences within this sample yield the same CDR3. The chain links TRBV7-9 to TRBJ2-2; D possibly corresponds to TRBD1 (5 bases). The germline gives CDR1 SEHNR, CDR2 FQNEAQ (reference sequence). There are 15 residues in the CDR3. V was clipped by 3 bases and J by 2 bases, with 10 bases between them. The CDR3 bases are TGTGCCAGCAGCTTGGGGCAGGGAAACACCGGGGAGCTGTTTTTT. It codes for CASSLGQGNTGELFF.

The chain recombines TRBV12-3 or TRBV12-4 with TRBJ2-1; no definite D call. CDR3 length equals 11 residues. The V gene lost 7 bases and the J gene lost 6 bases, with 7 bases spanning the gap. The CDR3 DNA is TGTGCCAGCACGGGTTTCAATGAGCAGTTCTTC. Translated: CASTGFNEQFF.

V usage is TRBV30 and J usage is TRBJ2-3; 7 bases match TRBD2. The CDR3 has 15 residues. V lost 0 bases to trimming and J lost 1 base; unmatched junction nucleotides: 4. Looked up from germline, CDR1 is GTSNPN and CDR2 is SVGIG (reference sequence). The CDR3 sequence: CAWSVLGGGTDTQYF. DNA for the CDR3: TGTGCCTGGAGTGTTCTGGGAGGGGGCACAGATACGCAGTATTTT.

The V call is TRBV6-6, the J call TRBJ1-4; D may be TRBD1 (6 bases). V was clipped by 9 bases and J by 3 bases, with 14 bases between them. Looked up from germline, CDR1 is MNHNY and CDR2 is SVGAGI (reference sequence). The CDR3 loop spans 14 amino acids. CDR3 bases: TGTGCCAGTACAGGGAATAAGGCTAATGAAAAACTGTTTTTT. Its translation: CASTGNKANEKLFF.

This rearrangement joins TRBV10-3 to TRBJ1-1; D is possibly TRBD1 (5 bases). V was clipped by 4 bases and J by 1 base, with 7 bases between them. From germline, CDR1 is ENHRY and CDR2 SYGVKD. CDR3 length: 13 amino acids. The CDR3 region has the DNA TGTGCCATCAGTGCCACAGGGAACACTGAAGCTTTCTTT. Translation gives CAISATGNTEAFF.